This T cell receptor (beta chain) is drawn from a study of T-cell reconstitution after alpha-beta-depleted transplantation in children. Unique molecular identifiers were incorporated during preparation of the TCRbeta library. One entry per CDR3 protein, called by TCRdb with MiXCR from the PCR reads. The sample lists 490,000 or so distinct CDR3 sequences; around 12% were seen once. V dropped 3 bases and J dropped 0 bases, with 14 bases sitting between them. This CDR3 comprises 16 residues. There are many counts of this clonotype. V gene TRBV12-3 or TRBV12-4 combines with J gene TRBJ1-1; the D is unclear. The input for sequencing was PBMCs from the stem cell graft donor, taken from the stem cell graft. The TCR sequence derives from a human donor who donated a stem cell graft to a child with combined immunodeficiency. CDR3 in amino acids: CASSFRLRGMNTEAFF. The CDR3 bases are TGTGCCAGCAGTTTCCGACTAAGAGGAATGAACACTGAAGCTTTCTTT.